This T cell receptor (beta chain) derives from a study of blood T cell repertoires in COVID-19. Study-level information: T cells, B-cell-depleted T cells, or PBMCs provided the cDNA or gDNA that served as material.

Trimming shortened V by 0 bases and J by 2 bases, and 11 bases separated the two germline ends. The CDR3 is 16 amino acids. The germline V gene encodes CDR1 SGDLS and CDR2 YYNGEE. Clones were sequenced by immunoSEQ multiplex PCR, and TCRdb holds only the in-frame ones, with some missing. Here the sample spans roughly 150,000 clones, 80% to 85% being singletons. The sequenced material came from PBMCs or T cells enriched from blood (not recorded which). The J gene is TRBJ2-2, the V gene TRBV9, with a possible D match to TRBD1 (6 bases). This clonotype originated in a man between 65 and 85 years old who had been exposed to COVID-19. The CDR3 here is CASSVGQAINTGELFF. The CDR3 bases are TGTGCCAGCAGCGTAGGACAGGCGATTAACACCGGGGAGCTGTTTTTT.